The clone carrying this T cell receptor beta chain has more than one count but fewer than ten. What it recognizes is unknown. This sample was included in a study of T cell repertoires in cytomegalovirus infection. On the study more broadly: Selected CMV epitopes included recently identified HLA-C-restricted ones as well as well-studied HLA-B-restricted ones. Both a matching HLA type and CMV infection were indicated by public TCR beta signatures. Study results and limitations: There were HLA-C-restricted CMV-specific TCR beta clonotypes dominating the ex vivo response. Totalled public TCR beta family frequency picked out people who carried CMV plus the relevant HLA.

From the reads, TCRdb called clonotypes with MiXCR, one entry per CDR3 protein. The sample yields around 770,000 distinct CDR3 sequences, approximately 32% seen once. There are 15 residues in the CDR3. Germline CDR1 reads KGHDR; CDR2 reads SFDVKD. V was cut by 5 bases and J by 9 bases, with 19 bases left in between. The chain links TRBV24-1 to TRBJ2-1; either TRBD1 or TRBD2 may fit D (5 bases each). This TCR was recovered from a human donor in good health (CMV status not recorded). Some clones in this sample may be carry-over from other donors' samples. This specimen was cultured CD8+ T cells from PBMCs, taken from culture after CMV antigen stimulation. The CDR3 sequence is CATSASGTLRGEQFF. CDR3 nucleotide sequence: TGTGCCACCAGTGCCTCCGGGACGTTGAGGGGTGAGCAGTTCTTC.